A single sample gave rise to the 13 T cell receptor beta chains below, sequenced in a study of cytomegalovirus exposure and HLA in healthy donors. Researchers ran the PCR with 60 Vbeta and 13 Jbeta primers. Clones were read by immunoSEQ multiplex PCR, and TCRdb kept only the in-frame ones, dropping some. The table records about 160,000 clones, approximately 77% of them present only once. The sequenced sample was PBMCs. Source of these receptors: a female donor in good health and CMV-seronegative.

This chain links TRBV6-5 with TRBJ2-7; D is uncertain. This CDR3 is 16 amino acids long. Between the trimmed V and J ends, which lost 0 bases and 4 bases, there was a span of 16 bases. Germline V CDR1 and CDR2: MNHEY, SVGAGI. CDR3 coding DNA: TGTGCCAGCAGTTACTCGGAACCCGCCAGGCCTTACGAGCAGTACTTC. Protein sequence: CASSYSEPARPYEQYF.

This clone was observed a handful of times. The J gene is TRBJ1-4, the V gene TRBV28; 8 bases agree with TRBD1. This CDR3 has 15 residues. CDR1 is MDHEN, CDR2 SYDVKM, per germline. V lost 6 bases, J lost 9 bases, and 12 bases stayed unmatched. The CDR3 spells CASRDRTGTVKKLFF. The CDR3 nucleotides read TGTGCCAGCAGGGACAGGACAGGGACAGTGAAAAAACTGTTTTTT. The full variable domain, in which reference TRBV28 and TRBJ1-4 provide the parts outside the CDR3, is DVKVTQSSRYLVKRTGEKVFLECVQDMDHENMFWYRQDPGLGLRLIYFSYDVKMKEKGDIPEGYSVSREKKERFSLILESASTNQTSMYLCASRDRTGTVKKLFFGSGTQLSVL.

The chain links TRBV29-1 to TRBJ1-1; D perhaps matches TRBD1 (5 bases). Germline V gene lookup returns CDR1 SQVTM and CDR2 ANQGSEA. Deletions cut 4 bases from V and 1 base from J, with 10 bases between. The CDR3 extends over 13 amino acids. This CDR3 is CSVVRVANTEAFF. CDR3 nucleotides: TGCAGCGTTGTCAGGGTGGCGAACACTGAAGCTTTCTTT.

This clone is a singleton in its sample. The genes are TRBV2 and TRBJ2-1; D is possibly TRBD2 (5 bases). Trimming removed 0 bases at V and 5 bases at J, with 8 bases between. The CDR3 contains 14 residues. Germline V gives CDR1 SNHLY, CDR2 FYNNEI. The CDR3 sequence: CASSEAWGDNEQFF. The CDR3, as DNA: TGTGCCAGCAGTGAAGCTTGGGGAGACAATGAGCAGTTCTTC.

V is TRBV29-1 and J is TRBJ2-1, with TRBD2 matching over 7 bases. This CDR3 spans 15 amino acids. V was clipped by 7 bases and J by 11 bases; unmatched bases: 20. Germline-derived CDR1 and CDR2 are SQVTM and ANQGSEA. CDR3 protein: CSARTETSSSIQQFF. Here the CDR3 DNA reads TGCAGCGCTCGTACTGAGACTAGCTCCTCAATCCAGCAGTTCTTC.

This clone was observed once. The rearrangement uses TRBV12-5 and TRBJ2-7; D gene ambiguous. The germline gives CDR1 LGHNT, CDR2 FRNRAP. The V and J ends lost 6 bases and 3 bases respectively, with 6 bases between them. CDR3 size: 11 residues. CDR3: CASGQNYEQYF. The CDR3 DNA reads as TGTGCTAGTGGACAGAACTACGAGCAGTACTTC.

The V and J genes are TRBV7-9 and TRBJ2-3, with 7 bases fitting TRBD2. Germline V gives CDR1 SEHNR, CDR2 FQNEAQ (reference sequence). The CDR3 runs 15 residues. The ends lost 2 bases at V and 3 bases at J; junction bases unmatched: 5. In DNA form, the CDR3 reads TGTGCCAGCAGCTTACGGCGGGAGTTGACAGATACGCAGTATTTT. Protein: CASSLRRELTDTQYF.

This clone was recorded a few times. CDR3 sequence (DNA): TGTGCCAGCAGCCTCCCTGGGGCCTTCTCTGGAAACACCATATATTTT. Translating gives CASSLPGAFSGNTIYF. The rearrangement links TRBV11-2 to TRBJ1-3, with D possibly TRBD1 on 5 matching bases. Germline V lookup: CDR1 SGHAT, CDR2 FQNNGV. The CDR3 runs to 16 residues. V was clipped by 5 bases and J by 0 bases, with 14 bases between them.

The chain joins TRBV4-2 to TRBJ1-1; D not certain. Germline loops: CDR1 LGHNA, CDR2 YNFKEQ. V was clipped by 6 bases and J by 1 base, with 9 bases between them. This CDR3 has 13 residues. DNA for the CDR3: TGTGCCAGCAGGCAGGCAGGGAACACTGAAGCTTTCTTT. Protein product: CASRQAGNTEAFF.

For the CDR3, the DNA is TGTGCCAGCAGCTTAAGTAGGGCAGGGACAGATACGCAGTATTTT. It yields the protein CASSLSRAGTDTQYF. The V and J genes are TRBV7-9 and TRBJ2-3, with D tentatively TRBD1 (5 bases). The ends were cut back, 2 bases at V and 3 bases at J, with 12 bases in the middle. CDR1 is SEHNR, CDR2 FQNEAQ, per germline (reference sequence). CDR3 length: 15 residues.

The chain joins TRBV30 to TRBJ1-3; 7 bases are a match to TRBD1. The CDR3 sequence is 15 residues long. V lost 1 base and J lost 0; bases outside the gene matches: 3. Germline V gene data show CDR1 as GTSNPN and CDR2 as SVGIG (reference sequence). The CDR3 DNA reads TGTGCCTGGAGTGGGGACAGAAGCTCTGGAAACACCATATATTTT. This codes for CAWSGDRSSGNTIYF.

V usage is TRBV4-2 and J usage is TRBJ2-7; 7 positions agree with TRBD2. J gave up 4 bases and V 2 bases, and 8 bases lay outside the gene matches. This CDR3 contains 15 residues. Germline V gives CDR1 LGHNA, CDR2 YNFKEQ. This CDR3 reads CASSQLPGREYEQYF. The CDR3 nucleotides are TGTGCCAGCAGCCAACTGCCGGGGCGGGAGTACGAGCAGTACTTC.

There are a few counts of this clone. The chain recombines TRBV6-4 with TRBJ2-3; tentatively, D is TRBD1 (6 bases). From germline, CDR1 is MRHNA and CDR2 SNTAGT. Trimming took off 2 bases at V and 6 bases at J, with 15 bases between the two ends. The CDR3 has 15 amino acids. The CDR3 is CASSDTRQASDTQYF. In DNA, the CDR3 is TGTGCCAGCAGTGACACCCGACAGGCTTCGGATACGCAGTATTTT.